This T cell receptor (beta chain) came from a study of human T cells and chemical hapten exposure. The sample holds many counts of this clonotype. With 3 bases removed from V and 7 bases from J, the gap between germline ends came to 10 bases. This CDR3 region has 13 residues. The V gene's germline CDR1 is LGHDT and CDR2 YNNKEL (reference sequence). Noted time point: patch test 3, about 24 weeks after DPC sensitization. The treatment denotes: therapeutic diphenylcyclopropenone sensitization with weekly scalp DPC. TCRdb called the RACE reads again in MiXCR, with one record for every CDR3 protein. The sample lists over 150,000 distinct CDR3 sequences; about 27% were seen once.

The TCR originated in a woman younger than 35 with alopecia areata. Some clones in this sample may be carry-over from other donors' samples. Sequenced here: whole blood, sampled in connection with sensitization to the hapten diphenylcyclopropenone (DPC). The chain combines TRBV3-1 with TRBJ1-5; no clear D. This CDR3 is CASSQAESQPQHF. For the CDR3, the DNA is TGTGCCAGCAGCCAGGCTGAGTCGCAGCCCCAGCATTTT.